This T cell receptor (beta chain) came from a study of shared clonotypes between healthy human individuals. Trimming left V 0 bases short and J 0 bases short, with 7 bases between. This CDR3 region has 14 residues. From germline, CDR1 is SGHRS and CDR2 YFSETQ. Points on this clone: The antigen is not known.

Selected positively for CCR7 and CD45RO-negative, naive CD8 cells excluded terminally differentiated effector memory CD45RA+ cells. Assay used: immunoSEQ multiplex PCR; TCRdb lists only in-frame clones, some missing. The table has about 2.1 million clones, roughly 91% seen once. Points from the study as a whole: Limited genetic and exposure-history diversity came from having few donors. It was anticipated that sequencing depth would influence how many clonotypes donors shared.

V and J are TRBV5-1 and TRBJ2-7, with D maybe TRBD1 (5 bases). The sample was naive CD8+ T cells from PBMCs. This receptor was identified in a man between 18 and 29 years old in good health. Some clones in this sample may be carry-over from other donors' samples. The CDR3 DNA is TGCGCCAGCAGCTTGGGACAGTACTCCTACGAGCAGTACTTC. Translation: CASSLGQYSYEQYF.